Each of the 3 T cell receptor beta chains below was sequenced from the same sample in a study of human T cells and chemical hapten exposure. Via MiXCR, TCRdb re-called the RACE reads, giving one row per CDR3 protein. The sample has 60,000 to 70,000 distinct CDR3 sequences, about 10% seen once. Regarding time point: pre-sensitization, week 0. The treatment was: therapeutic diphenylcyclopropenone sensitization with weekly scalp DPC. The input for sequencing was whole blood, taken in connection with sensitization to the hapten diphenylcyclopropenone (DPC). These receptors were obtained from a woman aged 45-65 years with alopecia areata. Some clones in this sample may be carry-over from other donors' samples.

This clonotype was detected many times. The chain is built from TRBV23-1 and TRBJ2-5; no reliable D call. TRBV23-1 qualifies as an ORF whose function is uncertain. The CDR3 has 16 amino acids. The ends were cut back, 0 bases at V and 5 bases at J, with 16 bases in the middle. CDR3 residues: CASSQSQIGGSETQYF. CDR3 DNA: TGCGCCAGCAGTCAATCTCAGATCGGTGGCTCGGAGACCCAGTACTTC.

This clonotype was counted many times. The chain employs TRBV7-8 and TRBJ2-7; D is unclear. V lost 5 bases, J lost 0 bases, and 5 bases lay in between. Looked up from germline, CDR1 is SGHVS and CDR2 is FQNEAQ. This CDR3 has 12 amino acids. For the CDR3, the DNA is TGTGCCAGCAGCGCAAGCTCCTACGAGCAGTACTTC. Amino acids: CASSASSYEQYF.

There are a few counts of this clonotype. The V gene is TRBV20-1, the J gene TRBJ2-5; D remains ambiguous. Germline V gene data show CDR1 as DFQATT and CDR2 as SNEGSKA (reference sequence). Trimming pared 6 bases from V and 5 bases from J, leaving 13 bases between. CDR3 length: 12 residues. The CDR3 region has the DNA TGCAGTGCCCCTATAGGCGCCGAGACCCAGTACTTC. This gives the protein CSAPIGAETQYF.